This record concerns one T cell receptor (beta chain) sequence. The antigen remains unidentified. This specimen belongs to a study of regulatory T cells in long-lasting Graves disease. About the research overall: Antithyroid drug use was under 3 months in newly diagnosed Graves' patients. Overall study results and limits: Persistent disease samples used TRBV28, TRBJ1-2 and TRBJ2-5 preferentially. Possibly, too few samples lowered accuracy. TCR diversity was lower in persistent Graves' patients (versus newly diagnosed ones).

Combining iRepertoire HTBI primers with Arm-PCR of CDR3 regions, the authors built TCR beta libraries. TCRdb re-called the multiplex PCR reads with MiXCR, one entry per CDR3 protein. The data hold 500,000 or so distinct CDR3 sequences, with 15% to 20% observed a single time. Between the trimmed V and J ends, which lost 6 bases and 5 bases, there was a span of 17 bases. The germline V gene has CDR1 MNHNS and CDR2 SASEGT. There are 15 residues in the CDR3. Time point: newly diagnosed GD, antithyroid drugs for less than 3 months. There was RNA extracted from PBMCs, and the TCR library was made from it. Separately, the same data were catalogued under a study of T cells in Graves' hyperthyroidism and ophthalmopathy.

This sequence was found in a woman aged 35 to 59 with Graves disease. The genes are TRBV6-1 and TRBJ1-5; the D gene is possibly TRBD1 (5 bases). The sequences come from peripheral blood mononuclear cells (PBMCs), collected at new diagnosis, from a patient treated with antithyroid drugs. This chain's CDR3 is CASRGRVSRDQPQHF. In DNA, the CDR3 is TGTGCCAGCAGGGGACGGGTCAGTCGCGATCAGCCCCAGCATTTT.